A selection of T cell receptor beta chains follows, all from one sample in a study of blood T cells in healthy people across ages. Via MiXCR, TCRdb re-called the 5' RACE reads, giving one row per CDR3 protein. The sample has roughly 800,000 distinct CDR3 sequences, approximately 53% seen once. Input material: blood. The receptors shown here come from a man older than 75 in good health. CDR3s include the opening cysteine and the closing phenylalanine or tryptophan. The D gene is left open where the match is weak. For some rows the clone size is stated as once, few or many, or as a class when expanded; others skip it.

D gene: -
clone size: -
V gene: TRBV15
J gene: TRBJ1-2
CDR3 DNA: TGTGCCACCAGCAGAGATCTGGCAGGGAACTATGGCTACACCTTC
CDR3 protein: CATSRDLAGNYGYTF

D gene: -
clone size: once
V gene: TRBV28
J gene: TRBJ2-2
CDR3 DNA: TGTGCCAGCAGTTTATTCTCGGGCAGGTCCGGGGAGCTGTTTTTT
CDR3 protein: CASSLFSGRSGELFF

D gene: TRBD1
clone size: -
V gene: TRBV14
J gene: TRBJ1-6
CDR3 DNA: TGTGCCGGCAGCCATGACAGGGTCCATAATTCACCCCTCCACTTT
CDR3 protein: CAGSHDRVHNSPLHF

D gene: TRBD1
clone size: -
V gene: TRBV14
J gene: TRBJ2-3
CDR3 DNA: TGTGCCAGCAGCCAAGATCGTAGCCAGGGGGACAGATACGCGTATTTT
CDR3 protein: CASSQDRSQGDRYAYF

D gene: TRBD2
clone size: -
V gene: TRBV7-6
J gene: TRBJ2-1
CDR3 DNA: TGTGCCAGCAGCTTTTCGCGGGCCTCCCCGGGAGGCTCCTACAATGAGCAGTTCTTC
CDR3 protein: CASSFSRASPGGSYNEQFF

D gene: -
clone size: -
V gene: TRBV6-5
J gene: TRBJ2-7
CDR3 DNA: TGTGCCAGCAGCCCGCGTGGTCGCAGGTACGAGCAGTACTTC
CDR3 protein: CASSPRGRRYEQYF

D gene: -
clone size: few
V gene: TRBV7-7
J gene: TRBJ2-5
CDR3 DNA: TGTGCCAGCAGCTTAGTGGCAAACGGGCCTCAAGAGACCCAGTACTTC
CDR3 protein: CASSLVANGPQETQYF

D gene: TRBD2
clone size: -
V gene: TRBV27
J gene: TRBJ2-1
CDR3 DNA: TGTGCCAGCAGTTTATATCCCCCAAGCGGGAGCGGGAGGGTGGGTGAGCAGTTCTTC
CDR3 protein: CASSLYPPSGSGRVGEQFF

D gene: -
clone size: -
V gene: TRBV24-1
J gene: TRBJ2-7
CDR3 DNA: TGTGCCACCTGCGACGAGCAGTACTTC
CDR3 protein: CATCDEQYF

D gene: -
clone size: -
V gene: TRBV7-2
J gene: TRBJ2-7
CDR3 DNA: TGTGCCAGCAGCTCAGGCGGGGACGAGCAGTACTTC
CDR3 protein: CASSSGGDEQYF

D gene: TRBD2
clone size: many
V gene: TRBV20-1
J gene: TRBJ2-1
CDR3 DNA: TGCAGTGCTAGAGGGTCTAGCGGGAGCCCGGGTGAGCAGTTCTTC
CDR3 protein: CSARGSSGSPGEQFF